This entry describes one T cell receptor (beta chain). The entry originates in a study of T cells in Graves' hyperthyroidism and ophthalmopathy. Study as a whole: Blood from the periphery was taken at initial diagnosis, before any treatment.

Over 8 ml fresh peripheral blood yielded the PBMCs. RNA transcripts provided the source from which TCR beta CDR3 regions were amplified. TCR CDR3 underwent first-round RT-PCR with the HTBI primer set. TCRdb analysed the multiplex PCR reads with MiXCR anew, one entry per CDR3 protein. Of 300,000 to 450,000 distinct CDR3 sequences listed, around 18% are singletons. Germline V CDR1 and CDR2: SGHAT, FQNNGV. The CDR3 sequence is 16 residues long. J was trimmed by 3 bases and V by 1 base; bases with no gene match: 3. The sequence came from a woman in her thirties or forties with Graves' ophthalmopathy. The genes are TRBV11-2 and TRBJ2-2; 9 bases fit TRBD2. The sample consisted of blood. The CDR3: CASSLVSGSYTGELFF. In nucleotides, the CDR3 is TGTGCCAGCAGCTTAGTTAGCGGGAGTTACACCGGGGAGCTGTTTTTT.